Presented here are 19 T cell receptor beta chains from one specimen sequenced in a study of blood T cell repertoires in COVID-19. The table came from immunoSEQ multiplex PCR; TCRdb's copy has only in-frame clones and leaves some out. This sample has around 150,000 clones; around 75% occur once, and the top ten carry 11% to 15%. Sequences were obtained from peripheral blood. The receptors stem from a woman aged 80 or over with acute or convalescent COVID-19.

In its sample, this clone was seen a few times. The V call is TRBV5-1, the J call TRBJ1-2; no clear D gene. V gave up 7 bases and J gave up 2 bases, with 6 bases separating them. CDR3 length: 11 amino acids. Per germline, CDR1 SGHRS and CDR2 YFSETQ. Here the CDR3 DNA reads TGCGCCAGCGGGGAGAACTATGGCTACACCTTC. Its translation is CASGENYGYTF.

V usage is TRBV9 and J usage is TRBJ2-1; D is ambiguous. The germline V gene has CDR1 SGDLS and CDR2 YYNGEE. This CDR3 is built from 14 residues. The V gene lost 4 bases and the J gene lost 9 bases, with 17 bases spanning the gap. CDR3 in DNA: TGTGCCAGCAGCCCGGAGTCGGAGAGTGGTGAGCAGTTCTTC. Protein sequence: CASSPESESGEQFF.

The chain links TRBV5-1 to TRBJ2-3; TRBD2 might be the D (6 bases). Looked up from germline, CDR1 is SGHRS and CDR2 is YFSETQ. The CDR3 length is 14 residues. The V and J ends lost 4 bases and 2 bases respectively, with 11 bases between them. The CDR3 loop is CASSVGDSTDTQYF. As DNA, the CDR3 is TGCGCCAGCAGCGTGGGGGACTCCACAGATACGCAGTATTTT.

This sequence joins TRBV19 and TRBJ2-2, with no clear D. Germline CDR1 and CDR2: LNHDA and SQIVND (reference sequence). There are 15 residues in the CDR3. V was pared by 5 bases and J by 5 bases, with 15 bases between. The CDR3 here is CASSLGRFETGELFF. In DNA, the CDR3 is TGTGCCAGTAGTCTGGGCAGGTTCGAGACCGGGGAGCTGTTTTTT.

The chain uses TRBV6-5 and TRBJ2-1; 9 nucleotides line up with TRBD2. The germline CDR1 and CDR2 sequences are MNHEY and SVGAGI. J was trimmed by 3 bases and V by 0 bases; bases with no gene match: 3. The CDR3 loop spans 16 amino acids. DNA for the CDR3: TGTGCCAGCAGTTACTCGAGCGGGAGGATCTACAATGAGCAGTTCTTC. It is translated as CASSYSSGRIYNEQFF.

There are a few counts of this clone. This chain connects TRBV7-3 to TRBJ2-5, with D possibly being TRBD2 (6 bases). Germline V lookup: CDR1 SGHTA, CDR2 FQGTGA. Trimming cost V 2 bases and J 6 bases, with 10 bases left between them. CDR3 length equals 13 residues. CDR3 amino acids: CASSLEEGKTQYF. CDR3 bases: TGTGCCAGCAGCTTAGAGGAGGGAAAGACCCAGTACTTC.

This chain connects TRBV7-2 to TRBJ1-5; 7 bases match TRBD1. V dropped 2 bases and J dropped 4; count of bases not matched to a gene: 5. There are 15 residues in the CDR3. CDR1 is SGHTA, CDR2 FQGNSA, per germline. The CDR3 DNA is TGTGCCAGCAGCTTACGACAGGGACCAAATCAGCCCCAGCATTTT. As protein: CASSLRQGPNQPQHF.

This sequence joins TRBV5-1 and TRBJ1-6, with a weak D call TRBD1 (5 bases). CDR3 size: 15 residues. CDR1 is SGHRS, CDR2 YFSETQ, per germline. With 2 bases removed from V and 3 bases from J, the gap between germline ends came to 9 bases. The CDR3 bases are TGCGCCAGCAGCTTCCAGGGTGACTATAATTCACCCCTCCACTTT. Translating gives CASSFQGDYNSPLHF.

The chain links TRBV6-4 to TRBJ1-2, with D tentatively TRBD1 (6 bases). The V gene's germline CDR1 is MRHNA and CDR2 SNTAGT. V shed 7 bases and J shed 8 bases, with 20 bases lying between them. The CDR3 is made up of 14 amino acids. CDR3 region: CASTEQGEIAGYTF. Written as DNA, the CDR3 is TGTGCCAGCACCGAACAGGGAGAGATCGCCGGCTACACCTTC.

V gene TRBV7-3 combines with J gene TRBJ1-2; maybe TRBD1 (5 bases). Germline V gives CDR1 SGHTA, CDR2 FQGTGA. CDR3 length equals 12 residues. V lost 5 bases and J 4 bases, leaving 8 bases between the germline ends. In nucleotides, the CDR3 is TGTGCCAGCAGCGACGACAGCTATGGCTACACCTTC. This sequence encodes CASSDDSYGYTF.

The CDR3 loop is CASSEIQKNNEQFF. In nucleotides, the CDR3 is TGCGCCAGCAGTGAGATTCAGAAGAACAATGAGCAGTTCTTC. The J gene is TRBJ2-1, the V gene TRBV10-1; D gene unclear. V was cut by 2 bases and J by 5 bases, with 10 bases left in between. Germline CDR1 WNHNN, CDR2 SYGVQD (reference sequence). The CDR3 is made up of 14 amino acids.

This chain links TRBV5-1 with TRBJ1-2; no firm D call. Germline V gives CDR1 SGHRS, CDR2 YFSETQ. V was cut by 7 bases and J by 1 base, with 17 bases left in between. The CDR3 runs to 15 residues. The CDR3 DNA sequence: TGCGCCAGCGGACGATCCGCTAGCGATAACTATGGCTACACCTTC. Its translation: CASGRSASDNYGYTF. The full variable domain, completed using reference TRBV5-1 and TRBJ1-2, is KAGVTQTPRYLIKTRGQQVTLSCSPISGHRSVSWYQQTPGQGLQFLFEYFSETQRNKGNFPGRFSGRQFSNSRSEMNVSTLELGDSALYLCASGRSASDNYGYTFGSGTRLTVV.

This clone appeared a single time. This chain links TRBV2 with TRBJ1-5, with 8 bases fitting TRBD1. V trimming: 1 base; J trimming: 9 bases; junction bases outside the gene matches: 8. The germline CDR1 and CDR2 sequences are SNHLY and FYNNEI. This CDR3 has 15 residues. CDR3 nucleotide sequence: TGTGCCAGCAGTGAAGGGCGGACAGGGTCTCCGCCCCAGCATTTT. Translated, it gives CASSEGRTGSPPQHF.

The chain employs TRBV7-8 and TRBJ2-7; 8 bases map to TRBD2. The ends lost 8 bases at V and 1 base at J; junction bases unmatched: 19. The CDR3 totals 18 residues. Per the germline V gene, CDR1 is SGHVS and CDR2 is FQNEAQ. The CDR3 sequence: CASPPRLGGGRGSYEQYF. CDR3 coding DNA: TGTGCCAGCCCCCCCCGCCTCGGGGGGGGCCGGGGGTCCTACGAGCAGTACTTC.

The chain is built from TRBV30 and TRBJ2-3; 12 positions match TRBD2. J was trimmed by 2 bases and V by 1 base; bases with no gene match: 4. This CDR3 contains 16 residues. Germline assignment: CDR1 GTSNPN and CDR2 SVGIG (reference sequence). DNA for the CDR3: TGTGCCTGGAGTGCTCTAGCGGGAGGGTACACAGATACGCAGTATTTT. It encodes CAWSALAGGYTDTQYF.

This sequence joins TRBV27 and TRBJ1-2, with 8 bases matching TRBD1. After removal of 5 bases from V and 0 bases from J, the junction contained 2 bases not matched to a gene. Germline-derived CDR1 and CDR2 are MNHEY and SMNVEV (reference sequence). This CDR3 is built from 14 residues. The CDR3, as DNA: TGTGCCAGCAGTCTACAGGGGGCTAACTATGGCTACACCTTC. It is translated as CASSLQGANYGYTF.

The chain has TRBV28 and TRBJ2-7; D is perhaps TRBD1 (6 bases). CDR3 length: 15 residues. Trimming shortened V by 5 bases and J by 2 bases, and 16 bases separated the two germline ends. The V gene's germline CDR1 is MDHEN and CDR2 SYDVKM. DNA for the CDR3: TGTGCCAGCAGTCTCTACAGGGTTGGAACCTACGAGCAGTACTTC. As protein: CASSLYRVGTYEQYF.

The chain carries TRBV28 and TRBJ1-1; the D gene is possibly TRBD1 (5 bases). Germline V gives CDR1 MDHEN, CDR2 SYDVKM. V dropped 8 bases and J dropped 1 base, with 8 bases sitting between them. The CDR3 contains 12 residues. CDR3 sequence: CASPGGNTEAFF. CDR3 bases: TGTGCCAGCCCCGGGGGGAACACTGAAGCTTTCTTT.

This chain joins TRBV4-1 and TRBJ2-7; 8 bases are shared with TRBD1. This CDR3 contains 16 residues. V trimming: 4 bases; J trimming: 1 base; junction bases outside the gene matches: 9. Germline-derived CDR1 and CDR2 are MGHRA and YSYEKL. The CDR3 sequence is CASSRQDRAVSYEQYF. The CDR3 region has the DNA TGCGCCAGCAGCCGGCAGGACAGGGCCGTGTCCTACGAGCAGTACTTC.